Listed below are T cell receptor beta chains from one sample, sequenced in a study of CD8 T cells in Susac syndrome. TCRdb reprocessed the immunoSEQ multiplex PCR reads with MiXCR, giving one entry per CDR3 protein. This table has about 150,000 distinct CDR3 sequences, almost 96% appearing once. The sample comprised CD4+ T cells from PBMCs. The receptors stem from a human donor with Susac syndrome. CDR3s include the opening cysteine and the closing phenylalanine or tryptophan. The order of the fields is D gene, J gene, clone size, V gene, CDR3 DNA, CDR3 protein. A D gene is named only where the DNA matches it firmly. Size tells how often a clone was seen (once, few, many) or the class of an expanded clone, and some rows leave it out.

.,TRBJ1-2,.,TRBV20-1,TGCAGTGGAACCCAGGCAGGGGCCAGTGGCTACACCTTC,CSGTQAGASGYTF
.,TRBJ2-2,once,TRBV4-2,TGTGCCAGCAGCCAGGGTTCCCAGGGGAACACCGGGGAGCTGTTTTTT,CASSQGSQGNTGELFF
.,TRBJ2-2,once,TRBV4-2,TGTGCCAGCAGCCAAGAGCGCCGACCCGGGGAGCTGTTTTTT,CASSQERRPGELFF
TRBD1,TRBJ2-3,.,TRBV7-9,TGTGCCAGCAGCTCAGGACAGGCGCATACGCAGTATTTT,CASSSGQAHTQYF
.,TRBJ2-1,.,TRBV6-2/TRBV6-3,TGTGCCAGCAGTTACATCCTTACGGGTGAGCAGTTCTTC,CASSYILTGEQFF
.,TRBJ2-1,.,TRBV7-9,TGTGCCAGAGGCGGCGGTCCCTACAATGAGCAGTTCTTC,CARGGGPYNEQFF
.,TRBJ2-7,.,TRBV28,TGTGCCAGCACCCCACGGGGCTTAACCTACGAGCAGTACTTC,CASTPRGLTYEQYF
TRBD2,TRBJ2-1,.,TRBV6-1,TGTGCCAGCAGGACTAGCGGGAGGGGAACAGGAAATGAGCAGTTCTTC,CASRTSGRGTGNEQFF
TRBD1,TRBJ1-4,.,TRBV28,TGTGCCAGCAGGCTACAGGGGGGGAAACTGTTTTTT,CASRLQGGKLFF
TRBD2,TRBJ2-1,.,TRBV7-9,TGTGCCAGCAGCTTTACTAGCGGTCTGCAGTTCTTC,CASSFTSGLQFF
.,TRBJ2-2,.,TRBV18,TGTGCCAGCTCTAGTAACAGGGACCGGGAGCTGTTTTTT,CASSSNRDRELFF
.,TRBJ1-5,.,TRBV20-1,TGCAGTGCTACGAGTACAGCCAATCAGCCCCAGCATTTT,CSATSTANQPQHF
.,TRBJ2-5,.,TRBV5-1,TGCGCCAGCAGCTTCGGGGAGTGGGAGACCCAGTACTTC,CASSFGEWETQYF
.,TRBJ2-7,.,TRBV19,TGTGCCAGTAGTGGGAATCGGGGCTACGAGCAGTACTTC,CASSGNRGYEQYF
TRBD2,TRBJ2-5,.,TRBV4-1,TGCGCCAGCAGCCAAGATCTTCTAGCGGGGGTTTCGGAGACCCAGTACTTC,CASSQDLLAGVSETQYF